Included here is one T cell receptor (beta chain) sequence, with context. What it binds is not known. The data were obtained in a study of cytomegalovirus exposure and HLA in healthy donors. PCR involved 60 Vbeta and 13 Jbeta primers. The assay was immunoSEQ multiplex PCR, and TCRdb's table has in-frame clones only and misses some. This sample has roughly 190,000 clones, with 80% to 90% found just once. CDR3 length: 12 amino acids. Trimming at V came to 6 bases and at J to 6 bases, leaving 4 bases not matched to a gene. Germline assignment: CDR1 SNHLY and CDR2 FYNNEI. Study-level findings and limits: In an earlier analysis, in some 500 donors, most V segments appeared productive either ~90% or ~30% of the time.

The chain recombines TRBV2 with TRBJ1-1; TRBD1 aligns across 7 bases. Sequencing was done on a sample of PBMCs. The receptor comes from a man younger than 40 in good health and CMV-seronegative. CDR3 residues: CASRATGAEAFF. For the CDR3, the DNA is TGTGCCAGCAGGGCTACAGGGGCTGAAGCTTTCTTT.